The entry below describes one T cell receptor (beta chain). These data originate in a study of T cells in Graves' hyperthyroidism and ophthalmopathy. The V end lost 6 bases, the J end lost 0 bases, and 15 bases lay between the germline ends. Germline CDR1 is DFQATT and CDR2 is SNEGSKA (reference sequence). The CDR3 sequence is 15 residues long. TCR beta CDR3 region amplification was performed from RNA transcripts. HTBI primers were used for first-round RT-PCR of the TCR CDR3. TCRdb independently ran MiXCR on the multiplex PCR reads; one entry per CDR3 protein. Among about 49,000 distinct CDR3 sequences, less than 65% were seen once, and the ten largest hold 34%. Researchers barred patients who had uncontrolled infection, other autoimmune disease, pregnancy or lactation.

This sequence joins TRBV20-1 and TRBJ1-5, with D perhaps TRBD1 (5 bases). The sequence came from a man younger than 35 with Graves' hyperthyroidism. The source material was peripheral blood or thyroid tissue (not recorded which). CDR3 protein: CSAGQVVYSNQPQHF. In DNA form, the CDR3 reads TGCAGTGCGGGGCAGGTCGTATATAGCAATCAGCCCCAGCATTTT.